Presented here are 28 T cell receptor beta chains from one specimen sequenced in a study of cytomegalovirus exposure and HLA in healthy donors (dated by TCRdb to about 2017). Library prep was done by the immunoSEQ multiplex PCR assay. A mixture of 60 forward primers for TCR Vbeta segments and 13 reverse primers for TCR Jbeta segments was used in the multiplex PCR. This immuneACCESS table, as held by TCRdb, lists in-frame sequences with V and J called but not all clones. Of the missing ones, under half trace to an unresolved V gene in checked studies; the others have no known cause. The sample's table covers more than 130,000 clones. The leading ten clones occupy less than 3.5% of the sample. The sample taken for sequencing was PBMCs. All receptors come from a man aged 35-49 years in good health and CMV-seronegative.

The chain combines TRBV7-2 with TRBJ2-1; D gene unclear. Trimming stripped 2 bases from V and 2 bases from J, with 13 bases between. CDR1 is SGHTA, CDR2 FQGNSA, per germline. The CDR3 spans 16 residues. The CDR3 nucleotides read TGTGCCAGCAGCTTATTGCCTACCCATACCTACAATGAGCAGTTCTTC. This sequence encodes CASSLLPTHTYNEQFF.

Points on this clone: This sample also contains other DNA sequences that code for the same CDR3. The V call is TRBV9, the J call TRBJ1-2; the D gene is possibly TRBD1 (6 bases). CDR1 and CDR2 (germline): SGDLS, YYNGEE. V was cut by 6 bases and J by 6 bases, with 15 bases left in between. The CDR3 is 13 amino acids. The CDR3 nucleotides are TGTGCCAGCACCGGTTCCGGGACAAATGGCTACACCTTC. It specifies CASTGSGTNGYTF.

CDR3 nucleotide sequence: TGTGCCAGCGGGCTGACAGGTGACTCTGGAAACACCATATATTTT. Translation gives CASGLTGDSGNTIYF. J is TRBJ1-3 and V is TRBV7-6, with D maybe TRBD1 (6 bases). V was pared by 8 bases and J by 0 bases, with 14 bases between. CDR1 and CDR2 (germline): SGHVS, FNYEAQ. This CDR3 has 15 residues.

V is TRBV7-3 and J is TRBJ1-2, with D perhaps TRBD1 (5 bases). The CDR3 contains 14 residues. Deletions cut 6 bases from V and 4 bases from J, with 15 bases between. The V gene's germline CDR1 is SGHTA and CDR2 FQGTGA. The DNA of the CDR3 is TGTGCCAGCAGTCTAGGGCAGGGAAGCTATGGCTACACCTTC. It is translated as CASSLGQGSYGYTF.

The chain uses TRBV13 and TRBJ1-1; the D gene is possibly TRBD1 (6 bases). V gave up 5 bases and J gave up 0 bases, with 13 bases separating them. The CDR3 covers 15 residues. Germline V lookup: CDR1 PRHDT, CDR2 FYEKMQ (reference sequence). The CDR3 nucleotides read TGTGCCAGCAGCGGGGGGGGCAGGTTGAACACTGAAGCTTTCTTT. Translating it yields CASSGGGRLNTEAFF.

This chain uses TRBV2 with TRBJ2-5; weak D call: TRBD1 (6 bases). V was cut by 5 bases and J by 5 bases, with 15 bases left in between. The germline V gene encodes CDR1 SNHLY and CDR2 FYNNEI. The CDR3 loop spans 14 amino acids. This chain's CDR3 is CASSPPGVEETQYF. CDR3 DNA: TGTGCCAGCAGTCCCCCAGGGGTTGAGGAGACCCAGTACTTC.

This rearrangement joins TRBV7-9 to TRBJ1-1, with D possibly TRBD1 on 5 matching bases. V gave up 5 bases and J gave up 2 bases, with 15 bases separating them. Germline loops: CDR1 SEHNR, CDR2 FQNEAQ (reference sequence). The CDR3 sequence is 15 residues long. CDR3 coding DNA: TGTGCCAGCAGCGTACTTCAGGGTTATAACACTGAAGCTTTCTTT. Translating gives CASSVLQGYNTEAFF.

V usage is TRBV2 and J usage is TRBJ2-2; 11 bases fit TRBD1. Unmatched junction bases numbered 3, after V lost 11 bases and J lost 4 bases. The CDR3 covers 13 residues. The germline V gene encodes CDR1 SNHLY and CDR2 FYNNEI. Here the CDR3 reads CACGTGGTGELFF. In DNA form, the CDR3 reads TGTGCCTGTGGGACAGGGGGCACCGGGGAGCTGTTTTTT.

The V call is TRBV6-5, the J call TRBJ1-6, with a possible D match to TRBD1 (6 bases). V lost 4 bases to trimming and J lost 5 bases, with 12 bases between them. Germline V gene sequence: CDR1 MNHEY, CDR2 SVGAGI. The CDR3 sequence is 15 residues long. The CDR3 nucleotides read TGTGCCAGCAGTTCCCACAGGGCGGATAATTCACCCCTCCACTTT. Its protein is CASSSHRADNSPLHF.

The chain has TRBV5-5 and TRBJ2-5; possibly TRBD2 for D (5 bases). V was trimmed by 0 bases and J by 4 bases, leaving 13 bases between them. Germline-derived CDR1 and CDR2 are SGHKS and YYEKEE (reference sequence). The CDR3 spans 15 residues. CDR3 nucleotides: TGTGCCAGCAGCTTGGAGGCCTGGGCGGGAGAGACCCAGTACTTC. Its translation is CASSLEAWAGETQYF.

On this clone: Germline is not matched at one junction end, which may reflect a read error. The rearrangement links TRBV7-3 to TRBJ1-2, with 8 bases lining up with TRBD1. The CDR3 length is 15 residues. The germline V gene encodes CDR1 SGHTA and CDR2 FQGTGA. CDR3 DNA sequence: TGTGCCAGCAGTCCCGGACAGGGTACTAATTATGGCTACACCTTC. Amino acids: CASSPGQGTNYGYTF.

The chain uses TRBV28 and TRBJ1-6; a possible D gene is TRBD1 (5 bases). The CDR3 is 13 amino acids. V was cut by 5 bases and J by 10 bases, with 12 bases left in between. CDR1 is MDHEN and CDR2 is SYDVKM in the germline V gene. Here the CDR3 DNA reads TGTGCCAGCAGTCCAGACAGTAACTCACCCCTCCACTTT. Amino acids: CASSPDSNSPLHF. Together with reference TRBV28 and TRBJ1-6, the CDR3 gives the full variable domain: DVKVTQSSRYLVKRTGEKVFLECVQDMDHENMFWYRQDPGLGLRLIYFSYDVKMKEKGDIPEGYSVSREKKERFSLILESASTNQTSMYLCASSPDSNSPLHFGNGTRLTVT.

The V and J genes are TRBV5-6 and TRBJ2-5, with 8 positions matching TRBD2. V lost 4 bases and J lost 4; bases outside the gene matches: 6. Germline values: CDR1 SGHDT, CDR2 YYEEEE. The CDR3 sequence is 14 residues long. The CDR3 sequence is CASSATSGAETQYF. Here the CDR3 DNA reads TGTGCCAGCAGCGCTACTAGCGGAGCAGAGACCCAGTACTTC.

The V call is TRBV10-3, the J call TRBJ1-5, with D perhaps matching TRBD1 (6 bases). The germline CDR1 and CDR2 sequences are ENHRY and SYGVKD. V dropped 6 bases and J dropped 7 bases, with 13 bases sitting between them. There are 13 residues in the CDR3. This CDR3 is CAISRQEVQPQHF. CDR3 DNA: TGTGCCATCAGCCGACAGGAGGTCCAGCCCCAGCATTTT.

V and J are TRBV7-6 and TRBJ2-7; tentative D call: TRBD1 (5 bases). The germline V gene encodes CDR1 SGHVS and CDR2 FNYEAQ. With 1 base removed from V and 4 bases from J, the gap between germline ends came to 14 bases. This CDR3 is 15 amino acids long. The CDR3 sequence: CASSLEGQGTYEQYF. The CDR3, as DNA: TGTGCCAGCAGCTTAGAAGGGCAGGGTACTTACGAGCAGTACTTC.

The chain carries TRBV18 and TRBJ2-5; 7 nucleotides agree with TRBD1. Looked up from germline, CDR1 is KGHSH and CDR2 is LQKENI. The CDR3 is made up of 13 amino acids. The V segment lost 3 bases and the J segment 5 bases; nucleotides outside the gene matches: 3. CDR3: CASSPGQRETQYF. The CDR3 bases are TGTGCCAGCTCACCGGGACAGCGGGAGACCCAGTACTTC.

This chain links TRBV29-1 with TRBJ1-2; D unclear. V gave up 6 bases and J gave up 6 bases, with 11 bases separating them. Germline values: CDR1 SQVTM, CDR2 ANQGSEA. The CDR3 is 11 amino acids. Written as DNA, the CDR3 is TGCAGCGTCGGTAGTTTCGATGGCTACACCTTC. Residues: CSVGSFDGYTF.

This rearrangement joins TRBV5-4 to TRBJ1-6; a possible D gene is TRBD1 (5 bases). Trimming shortened V by 3 bases and J by 0 bases, and 7 bases separated the two germline ends. Germline V gives CDR1 SGHNT, CDR2 YYREEE (reference sequence). This CDR3 is built from 15 residues. The CDR3 here is CASSSGGSYNSPLHF. CDR3 DNA: TGTGCCAGCAGCTCCGGGGGCTCCTATAATTCACCCCTCCACTTT.

The V call is TRBV14, the J call TRBJ2-5, with TRBD2 as a possible D gene (7 bases). The V end lost 7 bases, the J end lost 3 bases, and 18 bases lay between the germline ends. Germline V gene data show CDR1 as SGHDN and CDR2 as FVKESK. CDR3 length: 15 residues. The CDR3 DNA follows: TGTGCCAGCAACCTTGGGGGGGCCCTCAAAGAGACCCAGTACTTC. Translated, it gives CASNLGGALKETQYF. Variable domain in full (rest from reference TRBV14 and TRBJ2-5): EAGVTQFPSHSVIEKGQTVTLRCDPISGHDNLYWYRRVMGKEIKFLLHFVKESKQDESGMPNNRFLAERTGGTYSTLKVQPAELEDSGVYFCASNLGGALKETQYFGPGTRLLVL.

This sequence joins TRBV4-3 and TRBJ2-3; D is unclear. Germline CDR1 LGHNA, CDR2 YSLEER. Trimming stripped 0 bases from V and 6 bases from J, with 7 bases between. The CDR3 has 13 residues. CDR3 residues: CASSQDSLDTQYF. The CDR3 coding sequence is TGCGCCAGCAGCCAAGATAGTTTGGATACGCAGTATTTT.

The genes are TRBV9 and TRBJ1-2, with unresolved D. This CDR3 is 14 amino acids long. Looked up from germline, CDR1 is SGDLS and CDR2 is YYNGEE. Between the trimmed V and J ends, which lost 4 bases and 2 bases, there was a span of 12 bases. CDR3 protein: CASSPRGGNYGYTF. In nucleotides, the CDR3 is TGTGCCAGCAGCCCCCGAGGAGGGAACTATGGCTACACCTTC.

V and J are TRBV7-2 and TRBJ2-7; 7 bases line up with TRBD2. CDR1 is SGHTA, CDR2 FQGNSA, per germline. CDR3 length: 17 amino acids. The V and J ends lost 4 bases and 5 bases, in that order; junction bases with no gene match: 17. CDR3 in amino acids: CASSSGFGRAKQDEQYF. The CDR3 DNA follows: TGTGCCAGCAGCTCAGGGTTTGGGAGGGCCAAGCAGGACGAGCAGTACTTC.

V and J are TRBV2 and TRBJ2-2; D is undetermined. The CDR3 runs 14 residues. Germline V CDR1 and CDR2: SNHLY, FYNNEI. V shed 7 bases and J shed 1 base, with 10 bases lying between them. CDR3 in amino acids: CASNSALNTGELFF. CDR3 nucleotides: TGTGCCAGCAACTCCGCTCTGAACACCGGGGAGCTGTTTTTT.

This chain uses TRBV6-1 with TRBJ2-5, with 13 bases fitting TRBD2. The J call may be mistaken, given a closer DNA end match to TRBJ2-7. CDR3 size: 15 residues. The germline V gene encodes CDR1 MNHNS and CDR2 SASEGT. CDR3 in DNA: TGTGCCAGCAGTGCACTAGCGGGGGGGTACTACGAGCAGTACTTC. The encoded protein is CASSALAGGYYEQYF.

J is TRBJ1-4 and V is TRBV11-1, with 7 bases fitting TRBD1. J gave up 6 bases and V 4 bases, and 5 bases lay outside the gene matches. The germline CDR1 and CDR2 sequences are SGHAT and FQDESV (reference sequence). The length of the CDR3 is 14 residues. The CDR3 region is CASSSGQFDEKLFF. The CDR3, as DNA: TGTGCCAGCAGCTCGGGACAGTTTGATGAAAAACTGTTTTTT.

J is TRBJ2-1 and V is TRBV2; D remains unclear. There are 13 residues in the CDR3. Germline CDR1 reads SNHLY; CDR2 reads FYNNEI. Trimming left V 3 bases short and J 7 bases short, with 10 bases between. The CDR3 reads CASSESEENEQFF. CDR3 DNA: TGTGCCAGCAGTGAGAGTGAGGAAAATGAGCAGTTCTTC. The variable domain in full, completed from reference TRBV2 and TRBJ2-1, reads EPEVTQTPSHQVTQMGQEVILRCVPISNHLYFYWYRQILGQKVEFLVSFYNNEISEKSEIFDDQFSVERPDGSNFTLKIRSTKLEDSAMYFCASSESEENEQFFGPGTRLTVL.

The chain combines TRBV6-5 with TRBJ1-5; TRBD1 matches 7 bases. CDR3 length: 13 amino acids. Germline CDR1 MNHEY, CDR2 SVGAGI. The V and J ends lost 6 bases and 4 bases, in that order; junction bases with no gene match: 3. The CDR3 spells CASRGQLNQPQHF. In DNA, the CDR3 is TGTGCCAGCAGGGGACAGTTAAATCAGCCCCAGCATTTT.

This chain connects TRBV15 to TRBJ2-3; D gene unclear. Trimming cost V 0 bases and J 9 bases, with 13 bases left between them. The CDR3 length is 14 residues. Per germline, CDR1 LNHNV and CDR2 YYDKDF (reference sequence). The CDR3 is CATSRDPRQVTQYF. In nucleotides, the CDR3 is TGTGCCACCAGCAGAGATCCCCGACAAGTGACGCAGTATTTT.